This TCR beta chain was retrieved from a study of blood T cell repertoires in COVID-19. CDR1 is KGHSH and CDR2 is LQKENI in the germline V gene. The CDR3 covers 15 residues. The V segment lost 3 bases and the J segment 3 bases; nucleotides outside the gene matches: 2. Study processing details: Amplification from reference gene primers served as the basis for estimated nucleated cell counts. This table comes from immunoSEQ multiplex PCR, and its TCRdb copy is limited to in-frame clones, with some not included. D and trimming were read from the DNA, whereas the V and J calls and clone size are those reported in that table. Among roughly 25,000 clones listed, approximately 94% were seen once.

The TCR comes from a woman in her 50s with active COVID-19. V usage is TRBV18 and J usage is TRBJ1-6; 7 bases agree with TRBD1. Sequenced: peripheral blood. The CDR3 is CASSPTGDYNSPLHF. CDR3 nucleotide sequence: TGTGCCAGCTCACCCACAGGGGACTATAATTCACCCCTCCACTTT.